This T cell receptor beta chain was identified in a study of Ad26.COV2.S vaccination and SARS-CoV-2 variants. The treatment denotes: some 20 received Ad26.COV2.S at low or high dose, single or two shots; five or six received placebo; per-sample allocation not given. Collection of samples fell on day 63 after the first vaccine or placebo injection. V shed 4 bases, J shed 8 bases, and the junction held 16 bases outside the gene matches. In germline, CDR1 is SGHRS, CDR2 YFSETQ. The CDR3 length is 16 residues. Study results and limitations: Possible underestimation of total T cell responses by the TCR breadth and depth analyses was noted. Recipients of vaccine and of placebo showed similar breadth of their non-spike TCR repertoires.

A remark on this clone: The antigen remains undetermined.

TCRdb's table, derived via immunoSEQ multiplex PCR, lists solely in-frame clones and lacks some. Of roughly 380,000 clones in the sample, 70% to 90% were seen once. The TCR sequence derives from a person between 18 and 60 years old who received the Ad26.COV2.S COVID-19 vaccine or a placebo. This rearrangement joins TRBV5-1 to TRBJ1-2; 8 bases match TRBD1. This specimen consisted of peripheral blood, obtained in a trial of Ad26.COV2.S vaccine versus placebo. CDR3 region: CASSPDTGRGHLGYTF. As DNA, the CDR3 is TGCGCCAGCAGCCCGGATACGGGCAGGGGGCATCTGGGCTACACCTTC.